This TCR beta chain was retrieved from a study of blood T cell repertoires in COVID-19. Background on the study: There were acute and convalescent COVID-19 samples, and they came from the United States, Italy and Spain.

As originally analysed: Amplification with reference gene primers provided the estimates of nucleated cell counts. The method was immunoSEQ multiplex PCR; TCRdb's version includes in-frame clones alone and lacks a portion of them. D and trimming come from the DNA, and the V and J calls and clone size come from that table. This table holds 190,000 or so clones, roughly 88% found once. CDR1 and CDR2 (germline): DFQATT, SNEGSKA (reference sequence). There are 11 residues in the CDR3. V was shortened by 6 bases and J by 1 base, with 3 bases between the two germline ends. V usage is TRBV20-1 and J usage is TRBJ2-2, with D hard to call. The receptor comes from a young woman with acute or convalescent COVID-19. Sequencing was performed on peripheral blood. The CDR3 region has the DNA TGCAGTGCGCGGAACACCGGGGAGCTGTTTTTT. Translated, it gives CSARNTGELFF.